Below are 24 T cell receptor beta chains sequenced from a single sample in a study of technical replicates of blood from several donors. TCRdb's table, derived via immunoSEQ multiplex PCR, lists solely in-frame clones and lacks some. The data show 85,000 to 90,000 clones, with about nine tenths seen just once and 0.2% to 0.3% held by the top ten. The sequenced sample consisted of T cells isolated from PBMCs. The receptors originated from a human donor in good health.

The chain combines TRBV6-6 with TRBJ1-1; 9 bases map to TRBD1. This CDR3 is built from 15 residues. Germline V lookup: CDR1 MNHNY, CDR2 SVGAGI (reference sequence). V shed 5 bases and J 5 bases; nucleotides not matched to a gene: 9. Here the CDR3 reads CASSPRGQGRTEAFF. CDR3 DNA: TGTGCCAGCAGTCCCCGGGGACAGGGCCGGACTGAAGCTTTCTTT.

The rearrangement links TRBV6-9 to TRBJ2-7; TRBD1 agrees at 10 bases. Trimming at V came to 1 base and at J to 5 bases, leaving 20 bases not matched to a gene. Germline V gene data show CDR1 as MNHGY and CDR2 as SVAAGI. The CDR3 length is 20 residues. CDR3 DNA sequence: TGTGCCAGCAGTTATTTTGGATTCGGGCGGGACAGGGGAGTTGGCCACGAGCAGTACTTC. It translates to CASSYFGFGRDRGVGHEQYF.

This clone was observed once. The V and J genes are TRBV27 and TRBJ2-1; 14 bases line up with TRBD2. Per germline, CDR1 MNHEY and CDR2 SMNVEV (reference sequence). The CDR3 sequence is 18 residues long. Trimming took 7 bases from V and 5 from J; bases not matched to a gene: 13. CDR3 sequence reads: CASKTSGRGLSPNNEQFF. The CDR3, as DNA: TGTGCCAGCAAGACTAGCGGGAGGGGGCTGTCCCCCAACAATGAGCAGTTCTTC.

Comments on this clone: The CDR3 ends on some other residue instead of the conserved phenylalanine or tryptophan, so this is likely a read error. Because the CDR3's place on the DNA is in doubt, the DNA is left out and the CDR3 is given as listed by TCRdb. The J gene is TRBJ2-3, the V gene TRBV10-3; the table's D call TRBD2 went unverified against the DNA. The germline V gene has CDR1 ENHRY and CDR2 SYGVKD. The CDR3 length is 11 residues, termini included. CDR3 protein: CAISESKRTSG.

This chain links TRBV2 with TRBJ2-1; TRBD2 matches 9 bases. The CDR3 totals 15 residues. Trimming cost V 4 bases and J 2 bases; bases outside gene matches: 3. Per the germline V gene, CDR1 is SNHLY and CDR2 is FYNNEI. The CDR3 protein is CASSGIAGAYNEQFF. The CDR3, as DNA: TGTGCCAGCAGTGGGATAGCGGGAGCCTACAATGAGCAGTTCTTC.

In DNA form, the CDR3 reads TGTGCCAGCAGTTACTCCCCTAGCGGAGATACCGAGCAGTACTTC. This codes for CASSYSPSGDTEQYF. V gene TRBV6-5 combines with J gene TRBJ2-7; TRBD2 agrees at 7 bases. The germline V gene encodes CDR1 MNHEY and CDR2 SVGAGI. This CDR3 has 15 amino acids. Unmatched junction bases numbered 8, after V lost 0 bases and J lost 6 bases.

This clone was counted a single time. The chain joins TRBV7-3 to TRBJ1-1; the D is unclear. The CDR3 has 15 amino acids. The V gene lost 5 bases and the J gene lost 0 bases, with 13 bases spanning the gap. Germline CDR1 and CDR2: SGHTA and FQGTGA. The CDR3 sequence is CASSVGPRVNTEAFF. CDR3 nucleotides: TGTGCCAGCAGCGTAGGACCGAGGGTGAACACTGAAGCTTTCTTT.

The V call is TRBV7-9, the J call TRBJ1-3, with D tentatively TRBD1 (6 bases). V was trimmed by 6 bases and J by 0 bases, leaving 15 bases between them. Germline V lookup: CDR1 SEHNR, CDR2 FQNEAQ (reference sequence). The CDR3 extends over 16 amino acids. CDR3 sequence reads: CASRVQGPSSGNTIYF. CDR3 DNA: TGTGCCAGCAGAGTTCAGGGGCCCAGCTCTGGAAACACCATATATTTT.

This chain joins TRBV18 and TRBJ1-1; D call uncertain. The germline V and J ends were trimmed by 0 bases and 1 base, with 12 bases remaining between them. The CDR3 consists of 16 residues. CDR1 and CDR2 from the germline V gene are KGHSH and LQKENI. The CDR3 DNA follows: TGTGCCAGCTCACCACCGAAAACCATCAGGAACACTGAAGCTTTCTTT. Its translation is CASSPPKTIRNTEAFF.

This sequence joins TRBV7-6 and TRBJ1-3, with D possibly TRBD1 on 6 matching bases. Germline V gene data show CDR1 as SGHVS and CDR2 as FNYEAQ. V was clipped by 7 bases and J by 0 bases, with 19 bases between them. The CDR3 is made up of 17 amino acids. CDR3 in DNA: TGTGCCAGCAACGACAGGCCGCCTGGGAGCTCTGGAAACACCATATATTTT. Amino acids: CASNDRPPGSSGNTIYF. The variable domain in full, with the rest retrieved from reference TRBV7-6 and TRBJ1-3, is GAGVSQSPRYKVTKRGQDVALRCDPISGHVSLYWYRQALGQGPEFLTYFNYEAQQDKSGLPNDRFSAERPEGSISTLTIQRTEQRDSAMYRCASNDRPPGSSGNTIYFGEGSWLTVV.

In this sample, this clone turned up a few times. Written as DNA, the CDR3 is TGTGCCAGCAGTGAATTCTCGGGATGGGAGCAGTACTTC. It encodes CASSEFSGWEQYF. This rearrangement joins TRBV6-1 to TRBJ2-7; a weak D match, TRBD2 (5 bases). This CDR3 spans 13 amino acids. Germline lookup yields CDR1 MNHNS and CDR2 SASEGT. Deletions cut 2 bases from V and 7 bases from J, with 12 bases between.

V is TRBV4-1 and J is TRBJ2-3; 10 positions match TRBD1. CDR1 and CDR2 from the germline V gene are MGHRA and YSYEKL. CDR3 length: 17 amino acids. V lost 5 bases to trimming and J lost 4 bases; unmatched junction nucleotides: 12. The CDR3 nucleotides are TGCGCCAGCAGCTCCCCCAAACCGGGACAGGGGTCAGATACGCAGTATTTT. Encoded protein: CASSSPKPGQGSDTQYF.

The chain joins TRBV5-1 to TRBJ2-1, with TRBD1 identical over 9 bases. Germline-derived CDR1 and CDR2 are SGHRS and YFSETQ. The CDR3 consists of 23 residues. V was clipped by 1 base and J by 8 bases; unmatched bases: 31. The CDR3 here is CASSLFGTFGQGTTNRLRDEQFF. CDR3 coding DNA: TGCGCCAGCAGCTTGTTTGGGACCTTTGGACAGGGGACTACGAACCGCCTACGAGATGAGCAGTTCTTC.

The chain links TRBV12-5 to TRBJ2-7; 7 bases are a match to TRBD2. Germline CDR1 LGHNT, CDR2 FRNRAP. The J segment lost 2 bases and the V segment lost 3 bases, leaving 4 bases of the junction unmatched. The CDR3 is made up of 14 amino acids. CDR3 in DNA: TGTGCTAGTGGTTTAGGACTAGACCCCTACGAGCAGTACTTC. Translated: CASGLGLDPYEQYF.

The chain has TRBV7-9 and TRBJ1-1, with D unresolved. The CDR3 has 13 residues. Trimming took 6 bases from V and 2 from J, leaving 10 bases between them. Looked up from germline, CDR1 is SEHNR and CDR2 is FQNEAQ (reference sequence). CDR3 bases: TGTGCCAGCAGGTTCGGGTTAAACACTGAAGCTTTCTTT. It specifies CASRFGLNTEAFF.

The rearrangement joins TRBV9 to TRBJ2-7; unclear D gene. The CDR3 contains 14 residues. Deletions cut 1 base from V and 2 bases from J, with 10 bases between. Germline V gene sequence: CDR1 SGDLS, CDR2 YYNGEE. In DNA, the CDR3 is TGTGCCAGCAGCGTATCAGGAACTCCCTACGAGCAGTACTTC. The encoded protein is CASSVSGTPYEQYF. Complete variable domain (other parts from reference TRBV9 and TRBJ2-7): DSGVTQTPKHLITATGQRVTLRCSPRSGDLSVYWYQQSLDQGLQFLIQYYNGEERAKGNILERFSAQQFPDLHSELNLSSLELGDSALYFCASSVSGTPYEQYFGPGTRLTVT.

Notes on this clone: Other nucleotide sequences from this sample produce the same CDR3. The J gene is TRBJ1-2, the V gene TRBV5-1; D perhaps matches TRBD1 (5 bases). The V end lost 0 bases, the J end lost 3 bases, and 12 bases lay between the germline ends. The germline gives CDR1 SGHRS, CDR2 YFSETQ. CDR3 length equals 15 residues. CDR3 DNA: TGCGCCAGCAGCTTGGGGCAGGGTCGGGACTATGGCTACACCTTC. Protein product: CASSLGQGRDYGYTF.

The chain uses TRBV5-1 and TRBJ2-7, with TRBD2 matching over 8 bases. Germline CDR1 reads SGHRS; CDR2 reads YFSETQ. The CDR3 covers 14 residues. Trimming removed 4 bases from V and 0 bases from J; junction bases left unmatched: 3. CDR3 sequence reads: CASSLAGSSYEQYF. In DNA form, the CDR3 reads TGCGCCAGCAGCCTAGCGGGTAGCTCCTACGAGCAGTACTTC. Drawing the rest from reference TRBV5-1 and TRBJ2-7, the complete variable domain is KAGVTQTPRYLIKTRGQQVTLSCSPISGHRSVSWYQQTPGQGLQFLFEYFSETQRNKGNFPGRFSGRQFSNSRSEMNVSTLELGDSALYLCASSLAGSSYEQYFGPGTRLTVT.

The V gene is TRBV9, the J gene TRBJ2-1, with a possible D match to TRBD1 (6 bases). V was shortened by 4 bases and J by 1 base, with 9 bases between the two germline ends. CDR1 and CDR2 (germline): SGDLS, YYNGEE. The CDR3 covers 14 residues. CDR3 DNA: TGTGCCAGCAGCACCGGACAGTCCTACAATGAGCAGTTCTTC. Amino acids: CASSTGQSYNEQFF.

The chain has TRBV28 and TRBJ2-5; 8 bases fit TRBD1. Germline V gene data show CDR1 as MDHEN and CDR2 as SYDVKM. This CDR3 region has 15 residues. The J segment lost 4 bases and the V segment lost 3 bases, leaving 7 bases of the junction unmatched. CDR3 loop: CASSFKDRVRETQYF. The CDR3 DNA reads TGTGCCAGCAGTTTTAAGGACAGGGTGAGAGAGACCCAGTACTTC.

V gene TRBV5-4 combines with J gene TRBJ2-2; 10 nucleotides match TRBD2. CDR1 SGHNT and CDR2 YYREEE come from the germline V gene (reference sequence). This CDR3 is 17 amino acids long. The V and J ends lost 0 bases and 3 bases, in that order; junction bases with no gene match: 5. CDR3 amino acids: CASSLGASGGHTGELFF. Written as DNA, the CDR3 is TGTGCCAGCAGCTTGGGGGCTAGCGGGGGACACACCGGGGAGCTGTTTTTT.

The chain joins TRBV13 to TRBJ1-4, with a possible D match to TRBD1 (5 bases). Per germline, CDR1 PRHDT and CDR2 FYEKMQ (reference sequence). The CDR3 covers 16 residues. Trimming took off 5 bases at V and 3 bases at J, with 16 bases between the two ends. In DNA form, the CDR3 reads TGTGCCAGCAGCCAAAGGGCCACAGGAGCTAATGAAAAACTGTTTTTT. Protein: CASSQRATGANEKLFF.

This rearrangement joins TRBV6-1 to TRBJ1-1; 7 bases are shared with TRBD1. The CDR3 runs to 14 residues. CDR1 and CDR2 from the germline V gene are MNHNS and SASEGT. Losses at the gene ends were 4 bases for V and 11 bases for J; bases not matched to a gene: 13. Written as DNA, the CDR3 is TGTGCCAGCAGTGCCTACGGACAGGTCCCGGAGGCTTTCTTT. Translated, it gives CASSAYGQVPEAFF.

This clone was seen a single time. The DNA for the CDR3 is TGTGCCAGCAGTACCCAGGGGGGCTACACCTTC. This sequence encodes CASSTQGGYTF. The chain uses TRBV28 and TRBJ1-2; D is perhaps TRBD1 (6 bases). The germline V gene has CDR1 MDHEN and CDR2 SYDVKM. This CDR3 is built from 11 residues. The V and J ends lost 5 bases and 8 bases respectively, with 9 bases between them.